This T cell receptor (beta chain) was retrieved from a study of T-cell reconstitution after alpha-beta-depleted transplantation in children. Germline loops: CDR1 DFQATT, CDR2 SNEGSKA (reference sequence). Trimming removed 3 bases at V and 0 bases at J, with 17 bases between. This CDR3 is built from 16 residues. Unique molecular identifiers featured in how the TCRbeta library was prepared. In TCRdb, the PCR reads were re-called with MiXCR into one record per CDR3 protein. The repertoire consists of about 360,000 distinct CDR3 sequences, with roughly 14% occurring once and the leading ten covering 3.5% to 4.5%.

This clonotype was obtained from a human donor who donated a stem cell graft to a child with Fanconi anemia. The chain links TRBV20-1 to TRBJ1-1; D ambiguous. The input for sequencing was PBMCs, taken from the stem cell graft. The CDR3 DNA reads TGCAGTGCTAGCGGTACACAGTCACTGATGAACACTGAAGCTTTCTTT. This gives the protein CSASGTQSLMNTEAFF.